These 28 T cell receptor beta chains came from one sample sequenced in a study of blood T cell repertoires in COVID-19. Data came from immunoSEQ multiplex PCR; TCRdb stores just in-frame clones and leaves some out. The sample carries 130,000 to 150,000 clones, around 87% recorded once. The specimen sequenced was PBMCs or T cells enriched from blood (not recorded which). These receptors were obtained from a man aged 55 to 70 who had recovered from COVID-19.

The genes are TRBV6-5 and TRBJ1-5; TRBD1 agrees at 8 bases. The germline V gene encodes CDR1 MNHEY and CDR2 SVGAGI. The CDR3 covers 13 residues. Trimming at V came to 7 bases and at J to 6 bases, leaving 5 bases not matched to a gene. The CDR3 nucleotides are TGTGCCAGCACGGACAGGGCTCCTCAGCCCCAGCATTTT. Its protein is CASTDRAPQPQHF.

The chain couples TRBV19 to TRBJ2-1; a weak D match, TRBD2 (6 bases). CDR3 length equals 16 residues. The germline CDR1 and CDR2 sequences are LNHDA and SQIVND (reference sequence). V was shortened by 7 bases and J by 4 bases, with 20 bases between the two germline ends. As DNA, the CDR3 is TGTGCCAGTACCATGAGGGACTCCTTGAAATACAATGAGCAGTTCTTC. Its translation is CASTMRDSLKYNEQFF.

The CDR3 is CASRTYSYQRETQYF. CDR3 coding DNA: TGTGCCAGCAGAACCTACTCCTATCAACGGGAGACCCAGTACTTC. The chain is built from TRBV6-5 and TRBJ2-5; D not certain. V was pared by 6 bases and J by 5 bases, with 19 bases between. The CDR3 has 15 amino acids. Germline loops: CDR1 MNHEY, CDR2 SVGAGI.

The J gene is TRBJ1-6, the V gene TRBV11-1; TRBD1 might be the D (6 bases). The CDR3 spans 14 residues. Germline CDR1 SGHAT, CDR2 FQDESV (reference sequence). V lost 5 bases and J 7 bases, leaving 12 bases between the germline ends. CDR3 DNA sequence: TGTGCCAGCAGCATGTCCACAGGGAATTCACCCCTCCACTTT. This codes for CASSMSTGNSPLHF. The full variable domain, rest sourced from reference TRBV11-1 and TRBJ1-6, is EAEVAQSPRYKITEKSQAVAFWCDPISGHATLYWYRQILGQGPELLVQFQDESVVDDSQLPKDRFSAERLKGVDSTLKIQPAELGDSAMYLCASSMSTGNSPLHFGNGTRLTVT.

This chain uses TRBV12-3 or TRBV12-4 with TRBJ2-7; the D is unclear. This CDR3 is built from 11 residues. The V end lost 0 bases, the J end lost 9 bases, and 6 bases lay between the germline ends. The CDR3 region is CASSLAQVQYF. The CDR3 nucleotides read TGTGCCAGCAGTTTAGCTCAGGTGCAGTACTTC.

This clone has more than one count but fewer than ten. The CDR3 coding sequence is TGCGCCAGCAGCCTTACCGGGACAGTGAACACTGAAGCTTTCTTT. It translates to CASSLTGTVNTEAFF. The rearrangement links TRBV5-1 to TRBJ1-1; 7 bases are shared with TRBD1. This CDR3 contains 15 residues. Trimming took 4 bases from V and 0 from J; bases not matched to a gene: 6. Per the germline V gene, CDR1 is SGHRS and CDR2 is YFSETQ.

Of note for this clone: Other DNA sequences in the same sample also yield this CDR3. J is TRBJ1-1 and V is TRBV28; D gene uncertain. Germline CDR1 is MDHEN and CDR2 is SYDVKM. Trimming took 5 bases from V and 9 from J, leaving 22 bases between them. The CDR3 totals 15 residues. The chain's CDR3 is CASSNLGSQAGKAFF. The CDR3 nucleotides read TGTGCCAGCAGTAATTTGGGATCTCAGGCGGGGAAAGCTTTCTTT. Combining the CDR3 with reference TRBV28 and TRBJ1-1 gives the whole variable domain DVKVTQSSRYLVKRTGEKVFLECVQDMDHENMFWYRQDPGLGLRLIYFSYDVKMKEKGDIPEGYSVSREKKERFSLILESASTNQTSMYLCASSNLGSQAGKAFFGQGTRLTVV.

The J gene is TRBJ2-3, the V gene TRBV29-1; the D is unclear. Germline assignment: CDR1 SQVTM and CDR2 ANQGSEA. This CDR3 contains 12 residues. Between the trimmed V and J ends, which lost 5 bases and 5 bases, there was a span of 11 bases. The CDR3 spells CSVNWSGDTQYF. The CDR3 DNA reads TGCAGCGTTAATTGGTCAGGAGATACGCAGTATTTT.

The chain links TRBV15 to TRBJ2-7; no clear D. In germline, CDR1 is LNHNV, CDR2 YYDKDF (reference sequence). The CDR3 covers 11 residues. Trimming left V 3 bases short and J 3 bases short, with 3 bases between. CDR3 nucleotide sequence: TGTGCCACCAGCAGCGGCTACGAGCAGTACTTC. Protein product: CATSSGYEQYF.

This clone was found a few times. The rearrangement links TRBV4-1 to TRBJ2-3; TRBD2 is a possible D gene (6 bases). Germline lookup yields CDR1 MGHRA and CDR2 YSYEKL. This CDR3 contains 17 residues. Trimming took off 0 bases at V and 0 bases at J, with 13 bases between the two ends. This CDR3 reads CASSQDHPGDSTDTQYF. Written as DNA, the CDR3 is TGCGCCAGCAGCCAAGACCACCCGGGGGATAGCACAGATACGCAGTATTTT.

Worth noting for this clone: This specimen includes other DNA sequences encoding the same CDR3. The rearrangement links TRBV6-1 to TRBJ1-5; D gene ambiguous. V was shortened by 2 bases and J by 2 bases, with 13 bases between the two germline ends. The CDR3 sequence is 16 residues long. Germline loops: CDR1 MNHNS, CDR2 SASEGT. The CDR3: CASSESGRGGNQPQHF. CDR3 sequence (DNA): TGTGCCAGCAGTGAATCCGGACGGGGAGGCAATCAGCCCCAGCATTTT.

The chain uses TRBV28 and TRBJ2-7; 8 positions match TRBD1. The CDR3 extends over 14 amino acids. After removal of 2 bases from V and 7 bases from J, the junction contained 7 bases not matched to a gene. Germline assignment: CDR1 MDHEN and CDR2 SYDVKM. CDR3 in DNA: TGTGCCAGCAGTTTAGGGACAGGCTGGGGGGAGCAGTACTTC. It encodes CASSLGTGWGEQYF.

V usage is TRBV27 and J usage is TRBJ1-5; D call uncertain. The CDR3 consists of 12 residues. CDR1 is MNHEY and CDR2 is SMNVEV in the germline V gene (reference sequence). V lost 4 bases to trimming and J lost 4 bases, with 5 bases between them. This CDR3 reads CASSSTNQPQHF. The CDR3, as DNA: TGTGCCAGCAGTTCGACAAATCAGCCCCAGCATTTT.

The J gene is TRBJ2-7, the V gene TRBV30; 10 bases align to TRBD1. Germline V lookup: CDR1 GTSNPN, CDR2 SVGIG (reference sequence). With 5 bases clipped from V and 4 bases from J, the junction kept 2 bases outside the gene matches. The CDR3 loop spans 12 amino acids. The CDR3 loop reads CAWGTGDYEQYF. The CDR3 bases are TGTGCCTGGGGGACAGGGGATTACGAGCAGTACTTC.

The J gene is TRBJ2-7, the V gene TRBV6-5; TRBD2 aligns across 7 bases. V lost 6 bases and J lost 2; bases outside the gene matches: 4. Germline values: CDR1 MNHEY, CDR2 SVGAGI. The CDR3 consists of 13 residues. CDR3 amino acids: CASSRGRAYEQYF. CDR3 coding DNA: TGTGCCAGCAGCCGCGGGAGAGCCTACGAGCAGTACTTC.

The chain joins TRBV6-1 to TRBJ2-3; 11 positions match TRBD2. This CDR3 has 15 residues. Germline V gene sequence: CDR1 MNHNS, CDR2 SASEGT. The ends lost 10 bases at V and 3 bases at J; junction bases unmatched: 9. CDR3 protein: CATFSGRAGTDTQYF. The CDR3 DNA reads as TGTGCCACCTTTAGCGGGAGGGCCGGAACAGATACGCAGTATTTT.

The rearrangement joins TRBV28 to TRBJ2-5; 7 nucleotides agree with TRBD2. V trimming: 5 bases; J trimming: 5 bases; junction bases outside the gene matches: 14. The CDR3 runs 16 residues. Germline V gene sequence: CDR1 MDHEN, CDR2 SYDVKM. The CDR3 is CASSPLTSPRMETQYF. The DNA for the CDR3 is TGTGCCAGCAGTCCCCTGACTAGCCCCCGAATGGAGACCCAGTACTTC.

This rearrangement joins TRBV25-1 to TRBJ1-2; D is ambiguous. In germline, CDR1 is MGHDK, CDR2 SYGVNS. The CDR3 consists of 12 residues. The germline V and J ends were trimmed by 5 bases and 8 bases, with 12 bases remaining between them. The CDR3 DNA is TGTGCCAGCAGTCTAGCCGACCTGGGCTACACCTTC. This gives the protein CASSLADLGYTF.

As concerns this clone: Within the sample, other DNA sequences also encode this same CDR3. V usage is TRBV19 and J usage is TRBJ2-3; tentative D call: TRBD1 (5 bases). Germline CDR1 reads LNHDA; CDR2 reads SQIVND (reference sequence). The CDR3 has 14 residues. V lost 3 bases, J lost 0 bases, and 7 bases lay in between. CDR3 region: CASSMGQSTDTQYF. The CDR3 DNA reads as TGTGCCAGTAGTATGGGGCAGAGCACAGATACGCAGTATTTT.

The gene calls are TRBV7-8 and TRBJ2-1, with D possibly being TRBD2 (5 bases). The CDR3 contains 12 residues. Trimming cost V 5 bases and J 10 bases, with 12 bases left between them. Germline V lookup: CDR1 SGHVS, CDR2 FQNEAQ. The CDR3 loop reads CASSIQLGEQFF. For the CDR3, the DNA is TGTGCCAGCAGCATCCAACTAGGAGAGCAGTTCTTC.

The J gene is TRBJ1-2, the V gene TRBV4-1, with 7 bases lining up with TRBD1. Germline assignment: CDR1 MGHRA and CDR2 YSYEKL. This CDR3 has 15 amino acids. V dropped 4 bases and J dropped 5; count of bases not matched to a gene: 10. The CDR3: CASSRGDSSPYGYTF. For the CDR3, the DNA is TGCGCCAGCAGCCGAGGGGACAGTTCTCCTTATGGCTACACCTTC.

The chain carries TRBV11-2 and TRBJ2-2, with 7 bases fitting TRBD1. This CDR3 contains 15 residues. From germline, CDR1 is SGHAT and CDR2 FQNNGV. V was clipped by 1 base and J by 4 bases; unmatched bases: 3. This chain's CDR3 is CASSLVAGGTGELFF. CDR3 nucleotides: TGTGCCAGCAGCTTAGTAGCAGGGGGCACCGGGGAGCTGTTTTTT. The complete variable domain, with remaining parts taken from reference TRBV11-2 and TRBJ2-2, reads EAGVAQSPRYKIIEKRQSVAFWCNPISGHATLYWYQQILGQGPKLLIQFQNNGVVDDSQLPKDRFSAERLKGVDSTLKIQPAKLEDSAVYLCASSLVAGGTGELFFGEGSRLTVL.

V usage is TRBV2 and J usage is TRBJ1-1; maybe TRBD1 (5 bases). The CDR3 totals 14 residues. Looked up from germline, CDR1 is SNHLY and CDR2 is FYNNEI. V was cut by 7 bases and J by 5 bases, with 17 bases left in between. The CDR3 region is CASILGGARTEAFF. For the CDR3, the DNA is TGTGCCAGCATCCTGGGGGGTGCAAGAACTGAAGCTTTCTTT.

The V gene is TRBV3-1 (or the pseudogene TRBV3-2), the J gene TRBJ1-4; D gene ambiguous. Germline CDR1 and CDR2: LGHDT and YNNKEL (reference sequence). The CDR3 has 12 residues. V gave up 3 bases and J gave up 5 bases, with 4 bases separating them. The CDR3 DNA follows: TGTGCCAGCAGCCACTTGAATGAAAAACTGTTTTTT. As protein: CASSHLNEKLFF.

This clone has a handful of counts. The J gene is TRBJ2-7, the V gene TRBV18; D is perhaps TRBD2 (6 bases). CDR3 size: 15 residues. Germline loops: CDR1 KGHSH, CDR2 LQKENI. Trimming shortened V by 0 bases and J by 0 bases, and 9 bases separated the two germline ends. The chain's CDR3 is CASSPPSGGSYEQYF. In nucleotides, the CDR3 is TGTGCCAGCTCACCACCTAGCGGAGGCTCCTACGAGCAGTACTTC.

This rearrangement joins TRBV7-3 to TRBJ2-3, with TRBD2 identical over 7 bases. Trimming cost V 2 bases and J 2 bases; bases outside gene matches: 4. This CDR3 is 15 amino acids long. Germline V gene lookup returns CDR1 SGHTA and CDR2 FQGTGA. CDR3 nucleotide sequence: TGTGCCAGCAGCTTACGGGGGGATCCCACAGATACGCAGTATTTT. This translates into CASSLRGDPTDTQYF.

This chain connects TRBV30 to TRBJ2-2, with 7 bases fitting TRBD1. The CDR3 spans 16 residues. Germline V gene lookup returns CDR1 GTSNPN and CDR2 SVGIG (reference sequence). Trimming removed 3 bases from V and 2 bases from J; junction bases left unmatched: 9. The CDR3 spells CAWRRDSRSNTGELFF. CDR3 nucleotides: TGTGCCTGGAGACGGGACAGTCGGTCCAACACCGGGGAGCTGTTTTTT. Supplemented by reference TRBV30 and TRBJ2-2, the full variable domain reads SQTIHQWPATLVQPVGSPLSLECTVEGTSNPNLYWYRQAAGRGLQLLFYSVGIGQISSEVPQNLSASRPQDRQFILSSKKLLLSDSGFYLCAWRRDSRSNTGELFFGEGSRLTVL.

The chain uses TRBV10-3 and TRBJ2-7; perhaps TRBD1 as D (6 bases). CDR1 is ENHRY and CDR2 is SYGVKD in the germline V gene. V gave up 10 bases and J gave up 0 bases, with 13 bases separating them. The CDR3 covers 13 residues. CDR3 in amino acids: CASHDRLSYEQYF. The CDR3 DNA reads as TGTGCCAGCCACGACAGGCTCTCCTACGAGCAGTACTTC.